This TCR beta chain appears in the sequencing data of a study of T cell repertoires in cytomegalovirus infection. The overall study: TCR beta signatures that were public indicated CMV infection and matching HLA type.

TCRdb reprocessed the reads via MiXCR and lists one record per CDR3 protein. The data hold around 250,000 distinct CDR3 sequences, with around 15% observed a single time. This clonotype was picked up many times. Trimming shortened V by 7 bases and J by 8 bases, and 17 bases separated the two germline ends. CDR1 and CDR2 (germline): SEHNR, FQNEAQ (reference sequence). This CDR3 has 13 residues. The sequenced sample was CD8+ T cells from PBMCs. The V gene is TRBV7-9, the J gene TRBJ1-2; possibly TRBD1 for D (6 bases). The clonotype was recovered from a human donor in good health (CMV status not recorded). Some clones in this sample may be carry-over from other donors' samples. The chain's CDR3 is CASTPYRAWGYTF. Written as DNA, the CDR3 is TGTGCCAGCACTCCTTACAGGGCGTGGGGCTACACCTTC.